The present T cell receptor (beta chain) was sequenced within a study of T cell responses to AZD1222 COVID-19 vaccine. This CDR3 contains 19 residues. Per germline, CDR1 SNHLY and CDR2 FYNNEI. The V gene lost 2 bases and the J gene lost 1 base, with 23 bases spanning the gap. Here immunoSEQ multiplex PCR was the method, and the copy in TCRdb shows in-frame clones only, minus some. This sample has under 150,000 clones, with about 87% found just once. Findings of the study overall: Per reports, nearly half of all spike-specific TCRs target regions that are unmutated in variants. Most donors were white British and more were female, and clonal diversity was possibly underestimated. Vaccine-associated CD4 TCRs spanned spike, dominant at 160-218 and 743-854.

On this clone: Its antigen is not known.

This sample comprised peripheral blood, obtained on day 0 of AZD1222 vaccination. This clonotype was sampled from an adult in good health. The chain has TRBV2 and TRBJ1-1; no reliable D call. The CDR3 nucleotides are TGTGCCAGCAGTGAACCGTCCAGGAGCTCACCCGGGCCGAACACTGAAGCTTTCTTT. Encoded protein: CASSEPSRSSPGPNTEAFF.